This T cell receptor (beta chain) stems from a study of blood T cell repertoires in COVID-19. Generated by immunoSEQ multiplex PCR, the TCRdb table keeps only in-frame clones and is missing some. In the table there are some 180,000 clones, under 85% of which are singletons. The TCR comes from a human donor in a cohort sampled during active COVID-19. Sequencing used peripheral blood.

DNA of the CDR3: TGTGCCAGCAGCGTAGTTCAGGGGACCGAGCAGTACTTC. It translates to CASSVVQGTEQYF. This sequence joins TRBV9 and TRBJ2-7; weak D call: TRBD1 (6 bases). The CDR3 sequence is 13 residues long. Germline CDR1 reads SGDLS; CDR2 reads YYNGEE. V lost 0 bases and J 6 bases, leaving 10 bases between the germline ends.